These T cell receptor beta chains were read from a single sample in a study of T cells expressing NK-cell markers. Following a re-call of the 5' RACE reads, TCRdb has one entry per CDR3 protein and lacks DNA. This repertoire includes 140,000 to 150,000 distinct CDR3 sequences. The sample comprised blood T cells: a sorted CD56 or NKG2C T cell subset, CD4+ or CD8+ T cells, or bulk PBMC T cells (not recorded which). Every receptor here comes from a man aged 18 to 29 in good health. Both conserved end residues are part of each CDR3. Fields, in order: V gene, J gene, CDR3 protein.

>TRBV19|TRBJ2-1
CASSPFLWDNEQFF
>TRBV7-9|TRBJ2-1
CASSLVGRGADNEQFF
>TRBV7-8|TRBJ2-5
CASSLSSSMETQYF
>TRBV7-2|TRBJ2-7
CASSSDRASSYEQYF
>TRBV16|TRBJ1-4
CASSPRTGENEKLFF
>TRBV12-3/TRBV12-4|TRBJ2-5
CASDETDSGGETQYF
>TRBV12-3/TRBV12-4|TRBJ2-1
CASRGLAGGSEQFF
>TRBV12-3/TRBV12-4|TRBJ1-1
CAVSVGSTEAFF
>TRBV4-3|TRBJ2-3
CASSQDLQGGTDTQYF
>TRBV2|TRBJ2-5
CASSSTLQGTIQETQYF
>TRBV7-8|TRBJ2-7
CASSLAPSLGYEQYF
>TRBV6-5|TRBJ1-5
CASSYSISQTVHQPQHF
>TRBV12-3/TRBV12-4|TRBJ2-5
CASRKTGTGETQYF
>TRBV6-2/TRBV6-3|TRBJ2-7
CASEPGQDANEQYF
>TRBV19|TRBJ2-7
CASRTGSDEQYF
>TRBV6-1|TRBJ2-1
CASTGGGFDEQFF
>TRBV12-3/TRBV12-4|TRBJ2-2
CASSLSRELFF
>TRBV7-6|TRBJ2-7
CASSSPFEAEGLEQYF
>TRBV7-9|TRBJ2-3
CAGRAASTDTQYF
>TRBV5-6|TRBJ2-1
CASSFAGNSYNEQFF
>TRBV2|TRBJ2-3
CASTSYGGDGTDTQYF
>TRBV4-2|TRBJ1-1
CASSHFQEMNTEAFF
>TRBV4-1|TRBJ2-5
CASSQITAYQETQYF
>TRBV15|TRBJ2-2
CATSRSSPGLAGEANTGELFF
>TRBV15|TRBJ2-7
CATSRDRAFQNEQYF
>TRBV11-2|TRBJ2-5
CASSLGLRFEETQYF
>TRBV12-3/TRBV12-4|TRBJ2-3
CASSKLEGGTDTQYF
>TRBV27|TRBJ2-7
CASSPGVVSYEQYF
>TRBV7-9|TRBJ2-5
CASSLTTSGQETQYF
>TRBV7-9|TRBJ1-2
CASSPPWGDYGYTF
>TRBV6-5|TRBJ1-5
CASSYGGRGQPQHF
>TRBV12-3/TRBV12-4|TRBJ2-7
CASSPPDRVWYEQYF
>TRBV15|TRBJ2-5
CATSRERTSQETQYF
>TRBV5-5|TRBJ1-2
CASSLSAGSGYTF
>TRBV15|TRBJ2-7
CATSRGQLDKYEQYF
>TRBV12-3/TRBV12-4|TRBJ1-1
CASSWGGGLNTEAFF
>TRBV20-1|TRBJ1-2
CSARQELIQTNYGYTF
>TRBV12-3/TRBV12-4|TRBJ2-1
CASSLTSGSHNEQFF
>TRBV6-1|TRBJ2-1
CASSQSGRAYNEQFF
>TRBV5-1|TRBJ2-2
CASSLAPDPVSGELFF
>TRBV5-6|TRBJ1-1
CASSLAAVNTEAFF
>TRBV30|TRBJ2-1
CAWIVAGGGNEQFF
>TRBV29-1|TRBJ2-1
CSVEWAGGSSYNEQFF
>TRBV4-1|TRBJ2-2
CASSPIGGIGELFF
>TRBV29-1|TRBJ1-1
CSVRGSGTEAFF